These T cell receptor beta chains were read from a single sample in a study of cytomegalovirus exposure and HLA in healthy donors. Libraries were prepared by immunoSEQ multiplex PCR; TCRdb keeps only in-frame clonotypes and omits some of them. The sample holds about 150,000 clones, roughly 74% seen once. Input material: PBMCs. The receptors originated from a man between 18 and 29 years old in good health and CMV-seropositive. Both conserved end residues are part of each CDR3. The D gene is left open where the match is weak. Size values are once, few and many counts, or a class for expanded clones, and some rows have none.

TRBV30,TRBJ1-1,.,.,CAWIVPRTEAFF,TGTGCCTGGATCGTTCCCAGAACTGAAGCTTTCTTT
TRBV2,TRBJ1-1,once,.,CASRPRRGTEAFF,TGTGCCAGCAGGCCCAGGAGGGGAACTGAAGCTTTCTTT
TRBV19,TRBJ1-5,.,.,CASGSEALQPQHF,TGTGCCAGTGGATCGGAGGCTCTTCAGCCCCAGCATTTT
TRBV29-1,TRBJ2-3,few,.,CSAKEQGADTQYF,TGCAGCGCCAAAGAACAGGGAGCAGATACGCAGTATTTT
TRBV7-9,TRBJ1-1,.,.,CASTSWDKNTEAFF,TGTGCCAGCACCTCCTGGGACAAGAACACTGAAGCTTTCTTT
TRBV14,TRBJ2-7,.,.,CASSQDLFRDRPIF,TGTGCCAGCAGCCAAGACCTCTTTAGAGACAGGCCCATCTTC
TRBV11-3,TRBJ2-1,.,TRBD2,CASSLGRLAGGNEQFF,TGTGCCAGCAGCTTAGGCCGACTAGCGGGAGGCAATGAGCAGTTCTTC
TRBV7-2,TRBJ2-7,.,.,CASSFLTDTIYEQYF,TGTGCCAGCAGCTTTTTGACAGACACAATCTACGAGCAGTACTTC
TRBV29-1,TRBJ2-7,.,TRBD2,CSVHTTSGNSYEQYF,TGCAGCGTACACACTACTAGCGGGAACTCCTACGAGCAGTACTTC
TRBV5-1,TRBJ2-1,.,TRBD2,CASSLSLAGSSYNEQFF,TGCGCCAGCAGCTTGTCCCTAGCGGGGTCCTCCTACAATGAGCAGTTCTTC
TRBV4-2,TRBJ2-6,once,.,CASSQVYSRVSGANVLTF,TGTGCCAGCAGCCAAGTCTACAGCCGAGTCTCTGGGGCCAACGTCCTGACTTTC
TRBV28,TRBJ1-5,.,.,CASSSLETGSNQPQHF,TGTGCCAGCAGCTCGCTTGAGACGGGGAGCAATCAGCCCCAGCATTTT
TRBV2,TRBJ2-1,.,TRBD1,CASSQLGTGEGYEQFF,TGTGCCAGCAGTCAATTAGGGACAGGGGAAGGGTATGAGCAGTTCTTC
TRBV21-1,TRBJ2-1,.,.,CASSKGSMDEQFF,TGTGCCAGCAGCAAAGGTTCTATGGATGAGCAGTTCTTC
TRBV15,TRBJ2-2,.,TRBD2,CATSSLAGQNTGELFF,TGTGCCACCAGTTCTCTAGCGGGACAGAACACCGGGGAGCTGTTTTTT
TRBV7-2,TRBJ2-3,few,.,CASSLAQGADTQYF,TGTGCCAGCAGCTTAGCCCAAGGGGCAGATACGCAGTATTTT
TRBV25-1,TRBJ1-2,.,.,CASSEDGSGYTF,TGTGCCAGCAGTGAAGACGGGAGCGGCTACACCTTC
TRBV7-6,TRBJ2-7,.,TRBD2,CASSPSSGRLYEQYF,TGTGCCAGCAGCCCCTCCAGCGGGAGGCTCTACGAGCAGTACTTC
TRBV30,TRBJ2-3,.,.,CAWSRASDTQYF,TGTGCCTGGTCCAGGGCCTCAGATACGCAGTATTTT
TRBV7-9,TRBJ1-3,.,TRBD1,CASSSLDRGNTIYF,TGTGCCAGCAGCTCCCTGGACAGGGGAAACACCATATATTTT
TRBV28,TRBJ2-7,.,TRBD2,CASRRSGSTVQYF,TGTGCCAGCAGAAGGAGCGGGAGTACGGTGCAGTACTTC
TRBV18,TRBJ1-5,few,.,CASSHHPAGAGQPQHF,TGTGCCAGCTCACACCACCCCGCAGGGGCGGGTCAGCCCCAGCATTTT
TRBV28,TRBJ1-5,.,.,CASARGNQPQHF,TGTGCCAGCGCGCGGGGAAATCAGCCCCAGCATTTT
TRBV28,TRBJ2-3,.,TRBD2,CASSPGLAGLDTQYF,TGTGCCAGCAGTCCAGGTCTAGCGGGCCTAGATACGCAGTATTTT
TRBV7-3,TRBJ2-1,.,TRBD2,CASSRSASGYYNEQFF,TGTGCCAGCAGCCGTTCAGCTAGCGGGTACTACAATGAGCAGTTCTTC
TRBV6-5,TRBJ1-3,few,.,CASSNDRYSGNTIYF,TGTGCCAGCAGTAACGACAGGTACTCTGGAAACACCATATATTTT
TRBV11-3,TRBJ1-1,few,.,CACSYTGSELNTEAFF,TGTGCCTGCAGTTATACCGGATCGGAGCTGAACACTGAAGCTTTCTTT
TRBV7-8,TRBJ1-5,.,.,CASSFFSGTLNSPQHF,TGTGCCAGCAGCTTCTTTTCCGGGACACTCAACTCGCCCCAGCATTTT
TRBV27,TRBJ2-4,.,TRBD1,CASRLTGTNIQYF,TGTGCCAGCAGGCTGACAGGGACAAACATTCAGTACTTC
TRBV28,TRBJ2-3,.,TRBD2,CASSLGGLAGDTQYF,TGTGCCAGCAGTTTAGGCGGACTAGCGGGAGATACGCAGTATTTT
TRBV2,TRBJ2-7,.,TRBD1,CASSRTGSEQYF,TGTGCCAGCAGCCGGACAGGGAGCGAGCAGTACTTC
TRBV28,TRBJ2-2,.,.,CASSFSGLGELFF,TGTGCCAGCAGTTTTTCAGGGCTCGGGGAGCTGTTTTTT
TRBV11-1,TRBJ1-2,.,.,CASSSPPRVTGYTF,TGTGCCAGCAGCTCGCCCCCCCGTGTGACAGGCTACACCTTC
TRBV30,TRBJ2-3,.,TRBD1,CAWGFPTGSPDTQYF,TGTGCCTGGGGGTTTCCGACAGGGAGTCCAGATACGCAGTATTTT
TRBV10-3,TRBJ2-7,.,.,CAISEADSSYEQYF,TGTGCCATCAGTGAGGCGGACAGCTCCTACGAGCAGTACTTC
TRBV10-1,TRBJ2-1,.,.,CASKGWLVLWREQFF,TGCGCCAGTAAGGGGTGGCTAGTATTATGGCGTGAGCAGTTCTTC
TRBV5-1,TRBJ2-7,once,TRBD2,CASSQGLAGGLGGSEQYF,TGCGCCAGCAGCCAAGGACTAGCGGGAGGCCTCGGGGGGAGCGAGCAGTACTTC
TRBV15,TRBJ1-2,.,.,CATSRAEEPYTF,TGTGCCACCAGCAGAGCCGAGGAGCCATACACCTTC
TRBV5-1,TRBJ2-5,.,.,CASSFKPGRQETQYF,TGCGCCAGCAGCTTTAAACCGGGGAGACAAGAGACCCAGTACTTC
TRBV14,TRBJ1-2,.,TRBD1,CASSQDGTGAYGYTF,TGTGCCAGCAGCCAAGATGGAACAGGGGCCTATGGCTACACCTTC
TRBV15,TRBJ1-5,.,.,CATRGDSNQPQHF,TGTGCCACCCGGGGGGATAGCAATCAGCCCCAGCATTTT
TRBV19,TRBJ2-7,.,TRBD1,CASSTGTGVYEQYF,TGTGCCAGTAGCACAGGGACAGGGGTCTACGAGCAGTACTTC
TRBV30,TRBJ2-7,.,.,CAWSDFSGEAYEQYF,TGTGCCTGGAGTGATTTCTCGGGGGAAGCCTACGAGCAGTACTTC
TRBV7-2,TRBJ2-7,.,TRBD2,CASSYERETYEQYF,TGTGCCAGCAGCTACGAGCGGGAGACCTACGAGCAGTACTTC
TRBV6-1,TRBJ1-5,.,TRBD1,CASSSDRGRNQPQHF,TGTGCCAGCAGTTCTGACAGGGGCCGCAATCAGCCCCAGCATTTT
TRBV2,TRBJ2-1,.,.,CASSEFSGGLREQFF,TGTGCCAGCAGTGAGTTTAGCGGAGGACTCAGGGAGCAGTTCTTC
TRBV4-1,TRBJ2-7,.,.,CASSQVVGGTYEQYF,TGCGCCAGCAGCCAAGTAGTTGGAGGTACCTACGAGCAGTACTTC
TRBV7-3,TRBJ2-1,.,.,CASSLSLGDEQFF,TGTGCCAGCAGCTTATCCCTGGGCGATGAGCAGTTCTTC
TRBV7-2,TRBJ2-7,.,TRBD1,CASSFGQAVSGEQYF,TGTGCCAGCAGTTTCGGACAGGCAGTCTCAGGCGAGCAGTACTTC
TRBV30,TRBJ2-5,once,TRBD2,CAWKYIKGLAGVGTQYF,TGTGCCTGGAAATACATAAAAGGACTAGCGGGAGTTGGGACCCAGTACTTC
TRBV9,TRBJ2-3,.,.,CASSGPRGGTEDTQYF,TGTGCCAGCAGCGGGCCAAGGGGCGGGACTGAGGATACGCAGTATTTT
TRBV19,TRBJ1-5,.,.,CASSYRGNSNQPQHF,TGTGCCAGTAGTTATAGGGGTAATAGCAATCAGCCCCAGCATTTT
TRBV18,TRBJ2-2,.,.,CASSPSGQGGTGELFF,TGTGCCAGCTCACCGAGTGGGCAGGGAGGAACCGGGGAGCTGTTTTTT
TRBV5-4,TRBJ2-7,few,TRBD2,CASSRVSGSPFEQYF,TGTGCCAGCAGCAGAGTTAGCGGGAGTCCCTTCGAGCAGTACTTC
TRBV10-3,TRBJ1-3,.,TRBD1,CAISAGQGSFAGNTIYF,TGTGCCATCAGTGCGGGACAGGGGAGTTTTGCTGGAAACACCATATATTTT
TRBV6-1,TRBJ1-5,.,.,CASSELQDQPQHF,TGTGCCAGCAGTGAACTACAGGACCAGCCCCAGCATTTT
TRBV5-1,TRBJ2-1,.,.,CASSPGTTTYNEQFF,TGCGCCAGCAGCCCCGGGACAACGACCTACAATGAGCAGTTCTTC
TRBV5-8,TRBJ2-7,.,TRBD1,CASSMDRPRYEQYF,TGTGCCAGCAGCATGGACAGGCCCCGGTACGAGCAGTACTTC
TRBV5-5,TRBJ2-7,.,.,CASSATGTHYEQYF,TGTGCCAGCAGCGCAACCGGGACACACTACGAGCAGTACTTC
TRBV7-8,TRBJ1-5,.,.,CASSPRGGQPQHF,TGTGCCAGCAGCCCACGAGGGGGTCAGCCCCAGCATTTT